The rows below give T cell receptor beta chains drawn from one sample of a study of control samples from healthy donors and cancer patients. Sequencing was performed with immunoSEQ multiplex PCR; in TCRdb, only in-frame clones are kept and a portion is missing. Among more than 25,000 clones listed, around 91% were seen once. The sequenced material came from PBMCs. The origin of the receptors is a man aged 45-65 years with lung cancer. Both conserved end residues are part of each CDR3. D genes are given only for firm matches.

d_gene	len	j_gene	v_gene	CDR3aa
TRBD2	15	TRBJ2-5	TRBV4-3	CASSPQPAGSETQYF
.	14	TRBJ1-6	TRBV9	CASSVGPKNSPLHF
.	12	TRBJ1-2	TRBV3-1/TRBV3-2	CASSEGFYGYTF
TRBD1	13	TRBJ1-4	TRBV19	CASSFTGDEKLFF
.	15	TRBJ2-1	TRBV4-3	CASSQDGNRYNEQFF
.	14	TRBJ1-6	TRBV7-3	CASSLGQGSSPLHF
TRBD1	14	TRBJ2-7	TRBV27	CASRAGTASYEQYF
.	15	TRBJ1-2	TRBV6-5	CASSYSYGVNYGYTF
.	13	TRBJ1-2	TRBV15	CATSRDRSAGYTF
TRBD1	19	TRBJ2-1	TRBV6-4	CASSSQGMGWSGSYNEQFF
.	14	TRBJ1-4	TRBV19	CASRKGRKNEKLFF
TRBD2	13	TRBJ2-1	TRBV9	CASSLSLAGQQFF
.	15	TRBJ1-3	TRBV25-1	CASSEGLISGNTIYF
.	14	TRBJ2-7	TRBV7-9	CASSLVPKIYEQYF
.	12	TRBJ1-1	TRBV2	CASAWGYTEAFF
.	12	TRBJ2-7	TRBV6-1	CASSEGSYEQYF
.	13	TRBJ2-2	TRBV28	CASSRGETGELFF
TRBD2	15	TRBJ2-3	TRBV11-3	CASSPTGGSTDTQYF
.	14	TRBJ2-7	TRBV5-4	CASSLPERSYEQYF
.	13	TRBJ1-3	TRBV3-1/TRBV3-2	CASSLNSGNTIYF
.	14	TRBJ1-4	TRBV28	CASRKGLANEKLFF
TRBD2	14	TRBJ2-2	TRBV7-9	CASPGLAAAGELFF
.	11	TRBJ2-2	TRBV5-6	CASRQNGELFF
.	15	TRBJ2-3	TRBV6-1	CASSHPGLYTDTQYF
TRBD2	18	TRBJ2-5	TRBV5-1	CASSPLAGGFMYQETQYF
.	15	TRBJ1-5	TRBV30	CAWSVDGTFNQPQHF
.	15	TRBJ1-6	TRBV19	CASSSDGRYNSPLHF
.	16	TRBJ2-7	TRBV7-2	CASSLTSSAVLREQYF
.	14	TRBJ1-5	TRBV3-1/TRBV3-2	CASSQESGEQPQHF
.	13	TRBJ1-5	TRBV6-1	CASSELGAQPQHF
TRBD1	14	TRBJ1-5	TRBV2	CASSAYRGDQPQHF
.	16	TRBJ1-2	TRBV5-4	CASSLEDHYIGNGYTF